These 21 T cell receptor beta chains came from one sample sequenced in a study of cytotoxic CD8 clonotypes in ibrutinib-treated CLL. TCRdb keeps only in-frame clones here, not all; method: immunoSEQ multiplex PCR. Among roughly 190,000 clones, about two thirds were seen once, and the ten largest hold roughly 13%. The sequences come from PBMCs, collected after 24 months of ibrutinib treatment. Receptors were obtained from a human donor with chronic lymphocytic leukemia.

This chain links TRBV15 with TRBJ1-2; D not resolved. The ends were cut back, 7 bases at V and 13 bases at J, with 22 bases in the middle. There are 13 residues in the CDR3. Germline lookup yields CDR1 LNHNV and CDR2 YYDKDF (reference sequence). CDR3 sequence: CATTQSFETLSTF. CDR3 sequence (DNA): TGTGCCACCACCCAAAGTTTCGAGACACTTTCCACCTTC.

The chain employs TRBV18 and TRBJ2-2, with D possibly TRBD2 on 5 matching bases. Germline CDR1 reads KGHSH; CDR2 reads LQKENI. The CDR3 consists of 17 residues. Trimming took off 2 bases at V and 0 bases at J, with 13 bases between the two ends. The CDR3 DNA reads TGTGCCAGCTCACCATTGAGAGGGAGCACGAACACCGGGGAGCTGTTTTTT. This encodes CASSPLRGSTNTGELFF.

The J gene is TRBJ2-7, the V gene TRBV28, with 9 bases that match TRBD2. The V gene end was trimmed by 5 bases and the J gene end by 2 bases; junction bases not matched to a gene: 10. The CDR3 extends over 16 amino acids. CDR1 MDHEN and CDR2 SYDVKM come from the germline V gene. This CDR3 reads CASSRRLAELPYEQYF. The CDR3 bases are TGTGCCAGCAGTCGCCGACTAGCGGAACTACCCTACGAGCAGTACTTC.

The genes are TRBV7-8 and TRBJ1-5; tentative D call: TRBD1 (5 bases). V lost 1 base and J 7 bases, leaving 8 bases between the germline ends. Germline-derived CDR1 and CDR2 are SGHVS and FQNEAQ. The CDR3 is 13 residues long. The CDR3 region is CASSLVGAQPQHF. CDR3 nucleotide sequence: TGTGCCAGCAGCTTAGTCGGGGCACAGCCCCAGCATTTT.

The rearrangement uses TRBV11-2 and TRBJ2-1, with D unclear. The CDR3 contains 17 residues. Trimming stripped 2 bases from V and 16 bases from J, with 30 bases between. Germline V CDR1 and CDR2: SGHAT, FQNNGV. CDR3 in amino acids: CASSLFFGSVGLVYSFF. The CDR3 coding sequence is TGTGCCAGCAGCTTATTTTTTGGCTCGGTCGGATTAGTTTATAGTTTCTTC.

This chain links TRBV16 with TRBJ2-6; D is unresolved. The CDR3 runs to 17 residues. With 3 bases removed from V and 0 bases from J, the gap between germline ends came to 12 bases. The germline gives CDR1 KGHSY, CDR2 FQNENV. CDR3: CASSHSDVYSGANVLTF. The DNA for the CDR3 is TGTGCCAGCAGCCACTCGGACGTATACTCTGGGGCCAACGTCCTGACTTTC.

The chain has TRBV11-3 and TRBJ1-1, with no clear D. CDR3 length equals 14 residues. CDR1 is SGHNT, CDR2 YENEEA, per germline. Trimming removed 4 bases from V and 3 bases from J, with 12 bases in between. The CDR3 DNA reads TGTGCCAGCAGCTCCCGATCCGGGGACACTGAAGCTTTCTTT. It translates to CASSSRSGDTEAFF.

In DNA form, the CDR3 reads TGTGCCAGCAGCCCTGGGGGGAGAGACTCCTACGAGCAGTACTTC. Translation gives CASSPGGRDSYEQYF. The genes are TRBV13 and TRBJ2-7, with D possibly matching TRBD2 (6 bases). Trimming took off 5 bases at V and 0 bases at J, with 14 bases between the two ends. Germline V gene data show CDR1 as PRHDT and CDR2 as FYEKMQ (reference sequence). The CDR3 length is 15 residues.

The rearrangement links TRBV7-9 to TRBJ2-5; D remains unclear. The germline V and J ends were trimmed by 6 bases and 5 bases, with 16 bases remaining between them. From germline, CDR1 is SEHNR and CDR2 FQNEAQ (reference sequence). The CDR3 loop spans 14 amino acids. The DNA for the CDR3 is TGTGCCAGCAGACCCGACCCGGTCGGGGAGACCCAGTACTTC. Translated: CASRPDPVGETQYF. Full variable domain (outside the CDR3, taken from reference TRBV7-9 and TRBJ2-5): DTGVSQNPRHKITKRGQNVTFRCDPISEHNRLYWYRQTLGQGPEFLTYFQNEAQLEKSRLLSDRFSAERPKGSFSTLEIQRTEQGDSAMYLCASRPDPVGETQYFGPGTRLLVL.

The chain joins TRBV11-3 to TRBJ1-3, with D perhaps matching TRBD1 (6 bases). The CDR3 runs 15 residues. Germline lookup yields CDR1 SGHNT and CDR2 YENEEA. Deletions cut 5 bases from V and 0 bases from J, with 11 bases between. The CDR3 bases are TGTGCCAGCAGCCAGGACAGTCGCTCTGGAAACACCATATATTTT. Protein sequence: CASSQDSRSGNTIYF.

V and J are TRBV27 and TRBJ2-1; TRBD2 agrees at 11 bases. The germline CDR1 and CDR2 sequences are MNHEY and SMNVEV (reference sequence). The CDR3 runs to 16 residues. With V trimmed by 4 bases and J by 5 bases, 7 bases remained unmatched. The DNA for the CDR3 is TGTGCCAGCAGTTCCCCCGGGACTAGCGGACACAATGAGCAGTTCTTC. Translated, it gives CASSSPGTSGHNEQFF.

The chain uses TRBV4-3 and TRBJ1-2, with 10 bases that match TRBD1. The V gene end was trimmed by 1 base and the J gene end by 7 bases; junction bases not matched to a gene: 9. The germline CDR1 and CDR2 sequences are LGHNA and YSLEER. The CDR3 runs to 16 residues. The CDR3 DNA reads as TGCGCCAGCAGCCAAGGGCCCGCGACAGGGGGCGTTGGCTACACCTTC. Translation: CASSQGPATGGVGYTF.

The chain employs TRBV11-2 and TRBJ2-3, with 9 bases lining up with TRBD2. V dropped 2 bases and J dropped 1; count of bases not matched to a gene: 1. CDR1 and CDR2 (germline): SGHAT, FQNNGV. The CDR3 has 15 residues. For the CDR3, the DNA is TGTGCCAGCAGCTTAATAGCGGGAGGCACAGATACGCAGTATTTT. It is translated as CASSLIAGGTDTQYF.

The rearrangement joins TRBV4-2 to TRBJ2-3, with 8 bases identical to TRBD2. Germline CDR1 is LGHNA and CDR2 is YNFKEQ. The CDR3 loop spans 16 amino acids. V trimming: 4 bases; J trimming: 3 bases; junction bases outside the gene matches: 9. The CDR3 sequence: CASSPQAGARTDTQYF. The CDR3 nucleotides are TGTGCCAGCAGCCCCCAAGCGGGAGCTAGGACAGATACGCAGTATTTT.

The chain employs TRBV7-2 and TRBJ2-7, with D perhaps matching TRBD2 (5 bases). Germline-derived CDR1 and CDR2 are SGHTA and FQGNSA. V lost 2 bases and J lost 4, with 12 bases in between. This CDR3 contains 14 residues. The CDR3 reads CASSLRGSPYEQYF. The CDR3 DNA is TGTGCCAGCAGCTTACGAGGGTCTCCGTACGAGCAGTACTTC.

Only a few counts were recorded for this clone. The V call is TRBV10-3, the J call TRBJ2-3; 8 bases are shared with TRBD1. Germline loops: CDR1 ENHRY, CDR2 SYGVKD. J was trimmed by 6 bases and V by 2 bases; bases with no gene match: 7. There are 15 residues in the CDR3. CDR3 sequence (DNA): TGTGCCATCAGTGAGCGACAGGGGCGCGTGGATACGCAGTATTTT. Protein: CAISERQGRVDTQYF.

The chain recombines TRBV7-2 with TRBJ2-5, with D possibly being TRBD1 (5 bases). The germline V gene has CDR1 SGHTA and CDR2 FQGNSA. The length of the CDR3 is 15 residues. Deletions cut 1 base from V and 4 bases from J, with 13 bases between. CDR3 DNA sequence: TGTGCCAGCAGCTTAGGGCTAGGGGTGCGAGAGACCCAGTACTTC. Amino acid sequence: CASSLGLGVRETQYF. The full variable domain, its missing parts supplied by reference TRBV7-2 and TRBJ2-5, is GAGVSQSPSNKVTEKGKDVELRCDPISGHTALYWYRQSLGQGLEFLIYFQGNSAPDKSGLPSDRFSAERTGGSVSTLTIQRTQQEDSAVYLCASSLGLGVRETQYFGPGTRLLVL.

In this sample, this clone turned up a few times. V usage is TRBV28 and J usage is TRBJ2-2; D unresolved. This CDR3 is built from 13 residues. In germline, CDR1 is MDHEN, CDR2 SYDVKM. V shed 1 base and J shed 8 bases, with 8 bases lying between them. Here the CDR3 DNA reads TGTGCCAGCAGTTTATTTTCTCGGGGGGAGCTGTTTTTT. Protein sequence: CASSLFSRGELFF. Drawing the rest from reference TRBV28 and TRBJ2-2, the complete variable domain is DVKVTQSSRYLVKRTGEKVFLECVQDMDHENMFWYRQDPGLGLRLIYFSYDVKMKEKGDIPEGYSVSREKKERFSLILESASTNQTSMYLCASSLFSRGELFFGEGSRLTVL.

V and J are TRBV14 and TRBJ1-1, with unresolved D. V lost 4 bases, J lost 4 bases, and 16 bases lay in between. Germline CDR1 and CDR2: SGHDN and FVKESK. CDR3 length: 15 residues. In DNA form, the CDR3 reads TGTGCCAGCAGCCCCTGGGATCAGTTGGGCACTGAAGCTTTCTTT. It yields the protein CASSPWDQLGTEAFF.

The gene calls are TRBV9 and TRBJ1-2; TRBD1 matches at 7 bases. The CDR3 has 14 residues. Trimming cost V 3 bases and J 3 bases; bases outside gene matches: 5. Germline values: CDR1 SGDLS, CDR2 YYNGEE. CDR3 bases: TGTGCCAGCAGCGCGGGAGGGGGCGACTATGGCTACACCTTC. Translating it yields CASSAGGGDYGYTF.

The CDR3 DNA sequence: TGTGCCAGCAGTGGGGACAGCCAAGAGACCCAGTACTTC. Its translation: CASSGDSQETQYF. This chain connects TRBV27 to TRBJ2-5; 7 bases agree with TRBD1. Per germline, CDR1 MNHEY and CDR2 SMNVEV (reference sequence). V was clipped by 5 bases and J by 1 base; unmatched bases: 1. The CDR3 is made up of 13 amino acids.